This T cell receptor beta chain derives from a study of regulatory T cells in long-lasting Graves disease. Across the study: Graves' patients diagnosed newly had used antithyroid drugs under 3 months. Study-level findings and limits: Persistent disease was associated with favored TRBV28 usage and with favored use of TRBJ1-2 and TRBJ2-5. Persistent patients shared more public clonotypes (around 3,000) than new patients (just under 1,000).

The authors built TCR beta libraries using iRepertoire HTBI primers and Arm-PCR of CDR3 regions. TCRdb called the multiplex PCR reads again in MiXCR, with one record for every CDR3 protein. Among more than 300,000 distinct CDR3 sequences listed, around 16% were seen once. The V gene end was trimmed by 6 bases and the J gene end by 2 bases; junction bases not matched to a gene: 10. Germline CDR1 is DFQATT and CDR2 is SNEGSKA (reference sequence). The CDR3 spans 16 residues. This clonotype has a count of ten or more. No antigen is known for it. Documented time point: newly diagnosed GD, antithyroid drugs for less than 3 months. PBMC RNA served as the TCR library source. The authors diagnosed Graves' disease using American Thyroid Association guidelines.

The sequence was obtained from a female donor with Graves disease. This rearrangement joins TRBV20-1 to TRBJ2-1, with 10 bases matching TRBD2. The sequenced sample was peripheral blood mononuclear cells (PBMCs), obtained at new diagnosis, from a patient treated with antithyroid drugs. In DNA form, the CDR3 reads TGCAGTGCACTAGCGAGCGGGGGGGGTACCTACAATGAGCAGTTCTTC. Encoded protein: CSALASGGGTYNEQFF.